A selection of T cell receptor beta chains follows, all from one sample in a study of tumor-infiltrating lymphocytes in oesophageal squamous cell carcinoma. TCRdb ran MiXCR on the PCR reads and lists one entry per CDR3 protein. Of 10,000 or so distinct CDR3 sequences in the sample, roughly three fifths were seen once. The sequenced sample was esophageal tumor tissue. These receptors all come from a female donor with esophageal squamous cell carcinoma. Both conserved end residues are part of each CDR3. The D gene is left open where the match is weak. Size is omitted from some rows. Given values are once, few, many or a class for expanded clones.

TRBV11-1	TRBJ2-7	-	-	TGTGCCAGCAGCTTAGCGTTCGAGGGGTACGAGCAGTACTTC	CASSLAFEGYEQYF
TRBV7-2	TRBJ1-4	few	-	TGTGCCAGCAGCTTTCAGGGCTCTAATGAAAAACTGTTTTTT	CASSFQGSNEKLFF
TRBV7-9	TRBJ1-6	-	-	TGTGCCAGCAGCTTAGGACTCTATAATTCACCCCTCCACTTT	CASSLGLYNSPLHF
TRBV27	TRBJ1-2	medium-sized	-	TGTGCCAGCAGTTTCGAGGGGAACTATGGCTACACCTTC	CASSFEGNYGYTF
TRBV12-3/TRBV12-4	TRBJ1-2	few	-	TGTGCCAGCAGTTTAGCGGGACGCATCTATGGCTACACCTTC	CASSLAGRIYGYTF
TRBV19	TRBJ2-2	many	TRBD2	TGTGCCAGTAGCCCCCTTGGAGCGGGAGGTACCGGGGAGCTGTTTTTT	CASSPLGAGGTGELFF
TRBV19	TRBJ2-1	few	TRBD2	TGTGCCAGTACCCTTAGCGGGAGCACCTACAATGAGCAGTTCTTC	CASTLSGSTYNEQFF
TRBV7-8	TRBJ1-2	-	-	TGTGCCAGCAGCCCCTTACCCGACAGATTTAACTATGGCTACACCTTC	CASSPLPDRFNYGYTF
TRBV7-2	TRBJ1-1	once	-	TGTGCCAGCAGCTTAGCTTCCAGGGGATACGACACTGAAGCTTTCTTT	CASSLASRGYDTEAFF
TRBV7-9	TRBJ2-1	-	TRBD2	TGTGCCAGCAGCTTAATTGGCGGGAGGACCCACAATGAGCAGTTCTTC	CASSLIGGRTHNEQFF
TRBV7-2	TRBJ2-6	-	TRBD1	TGTGCCAGCAGCTTCCGACAGGGTGCCAACGTCCTGACTTTC	CASSFRQGANVLTF
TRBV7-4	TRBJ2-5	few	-	TGTGCCAGCAGCTTACCCATTGGAGAGACCCAGTACTTC	CASSLPIGETQYF
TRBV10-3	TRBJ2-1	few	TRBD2	TGTGCCATCAGACCGGGACTAGCGGGAGCCCTTGACAATGAGCAGTTCTTC	CAIRPGLAGALDNEQFF